These 30 T cell receptor beta chains came from one sample sequenced in a study of TIL therapy for anti-PD-1-resistant metastatic lung cancer listed by TCRdb under 2021. The immunoSEQ v3 hsTCRB kit was used to amplify TCR beta CDR3 regions from genomic DNA through bias-controlled multiplex PCR. TCRdb took over this immuneACCESS table, retaining in-frame rearrangements with V and J assigned. Such tables are incomplete; in checked studies, under half of the missing clones stem from an unresolved V gene, and the remainder is unexplained. Across this sample there are some 18,000 clones, with 83% seen only once. The top ten constitute roughly 2% of the sample. Sample time point, as interpreted from the label and publication: pre-treatment sample, taken before nivolumab and TIL therapy. Here the sequenced sample was blood, taken at baseline. All receptors derive from a person aged 25-79 years with non-small cell lung cancer.

This clone was counted only a few times. The genes are TRBV28 and TRBJ1-2; 7 positions agree with TRBD1. Germline values: CDR1 MDHEN, CDR2 SYDVKM. J gave up 10 bases and V 6 bases, and 11 bases lay outside the gene matches. The CDR3 loop spans 13 amino acids. The CDR3 DNA follows: TGTGCCAGCAGCTTAGATGACAGGGATGACTACACCTTC. Translation: CASSLDDRDDYTF.

The rearrangement links TRBV29-1 to TRBJ1-2; D is unclear. The CDR3 loop spans 11 amino acids. Trimming left V 6 bases short and J 6 bases short, with 11 bases between. Germline-derived CDR1 and CDR2 are SQVTM and ANQGSEA. In nucleotides, the CDR3 is TGCAGCGTCGGGCCGTTCAATGGCTACACCTTC. Translating gives CSVGPFNGYTF.

This rearrangement joins TRBV2 to TRBJ1-3, with unresolved D. Trimming pared 8 bases from V and 0 bases from J, leaving 14 bases between. Germline V lookup: CDR1 SNHLY, CDR2 FYNNEI. The length of the CDR3 is 15 residues. In DNA form, the CDR3 reads TGTGCCAGCGGGAGTGGCGTATACTCTGGAAACACCATATATTTT. As protein: CASGSGVYSGNTIYF. Full variable domain (outside the CDR3, taken from reference TRBV2 and TRBJ1-3): EPEVTQTPSHQVTQMGQEVILRCVPISNHLYFYWYRQILGQKVEFLVSFYNNEISEKSEIFDDQFSVERPDGSNFTLKIRSTKLEDSAMYFCASGSGVYSGNTIYFGEGSWLTVV.

This chain joins TRBV7-6 and TRBJ2-2; 7 bases are a match to TRBD1. The germline gives CDR1 SGHVS, CDR2 FNYEAQ. With V trimmed by 7 bases and J by 5 bases, 7 bases remained unmatched. The CDR3 totals 14 residues. CDR3 loop: CASNQGERTGELFF. The CDR3 bases are TGTGCCAGCAACCAGGGGGAGCGGACCGGGGAGCTGTTTTTT.

This clone was recorded once. This chain uses TRBV4-3 with TRBJ2-7; D gene unclear. The CDR3 has 16 residues. The germline gives CDR1 LGHNA, CDR2 YSLEER. The V gene lost 2 bases and the J gene lost 0 bases, with 14 bases spanning the gap. As DNA, the CDR3 is TGCGCCAGCAGCCAACACGGCGCAGCCAGCTCCTACGAGCAGTACTTC. Residues: CASSQHGAASSYEQYF.

The gene calls are TRBV4-2 and TRBJ1-6, with D unclear. From germline, CDR1 is LGHNA and CDR2 YNFKEQ. V dropped 1 base and J dropped 6 bases, with 16 bases sitting between them. The CDR3 has 17 amino acids. The CDR3 nucleotides read TGTGCCAGCAGCCAAGGGTTACTCGGGCAGACTAATTCACCCCTCCACTTT. Amino acid sequence: CASSQGLLGQTNSPLHF.

The rearrangement links TRBV14 to TRBJ2-7, with a possible D match to TRBD1 (5 bases). Trimming cost V 1 base and J 7 bases, with 14 bases left between them. The CDR3 extends over 14 amino acids. Germline V gene sequence: CDR1 SGHDN, CDR2 FVKESK. CDR3 nucleotide sequence: TGTGCCAGCAGCCAAGCCCAGGGCCCTTGGGAGCAGTACTTC. It codes for CASSQAQGPWEQYF. Combining the CDR3 with reference TRBV14 and TRBJ2-7 gives the whole variable domain EAGVTQFPSHSVIEKGQTVTLRCDPISGHDNLYWYRRVMGKEIKFLLHFVKESKQDESGMPNNRFLAERTGGTYSTLKVQPAELEDSGVYFCASSQAQGPWEQYFGPGTRLTVT.

Notes on this clone: Compared with germline, one end of the junction differs, possibly owing to a read error. The CDR3 region has the DNA TGTGCTAGCAGCTTAGCAGGACAGGGCTCCAACACCGGGGAGCTGTTTTTT. Its protein is CASSLAGQGSNTGELFF. The rearrangement links TRBV7-7 to TRBJ2-2; 8 nucleotides agree with TRBD1. CDR1 and CDR2 from the germline V gene are SSHAT and FNYEAQ (reference sequence). The CDR3 sequence is 17 residues long. The variable domain in full, completed from reference TRBV7-7 and TRBJ2-2, reads GAGVSQSPRYKVTKRGQDVTLRCDPISSHATLYWYQQALGQGPEFLTYFNYEAQPDKSGLPSDRFSAERPEGSISTLTIQRTEQRDSAMYRCASSLAGQGSNTGELFFGEGSRLTVL.

The chain recombines TRBV15 with TRBJ2-1, with D unresolved. Germline V gene sequence: CDR1 LNHNV, CDR2 YYDKDF (reference sequence). Between the trimmed V and J ends, which lost 5 bases and 7 bases, there was a span of 9 bases. The CDR3 contains 12 residues. This CDR3 is CATSERRNEQFF. DNA for the CDR3: TGTGCCACCAGCGAGAGAAGGAATGAGCAGTTCTTC.

The chain is built from TRBV4-2 and TRBJ1-1, with unresolved D. The CDR3 spans 15 residues. Deletions cut 4 bases from V and 4 bases from J, with 16 bases between. The V gene's germline CDR1 is LGHNA and CDR2 YNFKEQ. The CDR3 DNA sequence: TGTGCCAGCAGCCGGGCCGGGCAGGAGAGCACTGAAGCTTTCTTT. It encodes CASSRAGQESTEAFF.

This chain links TRBV11-2 with TRBJ2-5, with TRBD1 matching over 10 bases. Germline V gene data show CDR1 as SGHAT and CDR2 as FQNNGV. This CDR3 is 15 amino acids long. V was clipped by 4 bases and J by 5 bases; unmatched bases: 7. CDR3 amino acids: CASSSPDRGFETQYF. As DNA, the CDR3 is TGTGCCAGCAGCTCACCGGACAGGGGGTTTGAGACCCAGTACTTC.

This clone appeared a few times. This sequence joins TRBV28 and TRBJ1-2; D ambiguous. The CDR3 covers 13 residues. The germline gives CDR1 MDHEN, CDR2 SYDVKM. V lost 10 bases and J lost 4, with 16 bases in between. The CDR3 loop is CANWKQRLYGYTF. Here the CDR3 DNA reads TGTGCCAACTGGAAGCAGAGACTCTATGGCTACACCTTC.

This chain joins TRBV6-5 and TRBJ1-2; TRBD1 might be the D (6 bases). The CDR3 runs 13 residues. Trimming took off 2 bases at V and 4 bases at J, with 8 bases between the two ends. Germline CDR1 is MNHEY and CDR2 is SVGAGI. The CDR3 sequence is CASSYGTTYGYTF. CDR3 bases: TGTGCCAGCAGTTACGGGACAACCTATGGCTACACCTTC.

This rearrangement joins TRBV19 to TRBJ2-1, with 8 bases matching TRBD2. Trimming at V came to 7 bases and at J to 8 bases, leaving 10 bases not matched to a gene. Germline V gene data show CDR1 as LNHDA and CDR2 as SQIVND (reference sequence). This CDR3 is built from 14 residues. The CDR3 region has the DNA TGTGCCAGTAACGGGACTAGAAGTTGCGATGAGCAGTTCTTC. Its protein product is CASNGTRSCDEQFF.

This chain connects TRBV10-3 to TRBJ2-7; D is unresolved. Deletions cut 3 bases from V and 0 bases from J, with 9 bases between. This CDR3 spans 14 amino acids. Germline loops: CDR1 ENHRY, CDR2 SYGVKD. In DNA form, the CDR3 reads TGTGCCATCAGTGATTCAAAAAGCTCCTACGAGCAGTACTTC. Its protein product is CAISDSKSSYEQYF.

This clone has just one count. The chain is built from TRBV4-1 and TRBJ1-2; D perhaps matches TRBD1 (6 bases). CDR1 and CDR2 (germline): MGHRA, YSYEKL. The CDR3 spans 16 residues. V gave up 1 base and J gave up 4 bases, with 16 bases separating them. CDR3 nucleotides: TGCGCCAGCAGCCAAGGGGGCAGGGGTACACCCTATGGCTACACCTTC. This encodes CASSQGGRGTPYGYTF.

This clone showed up just once. This chain uses TRBV7-2 with TRBJ1-6, with D perhaps TRBD1 (6 bases). Germline CDR1 is SGHTA and CDR2 is FQGNSA. This CDR3 has 17 amino acids. V shed 5 bases and J shed 4 bases, with 18 bases lying between them. This chain's CDR3 is CASSPRQEHLYNSPLHF. The CDR3 coding sequence is TGTGCCAGCAGCCCACGACAGGAGCACTTATATAATTCACCCCTCCACTTT.

The gene calls are TRBV4-3 and TRBJ2-3, with D possibly being TRBD2 (5 bases). The V and J ends lost 1 base and 5 bases respectively, with 19 bases between them. The CDR3 contains 17 residues. The germline V gene has CDR1 LGHNA and CDR2 YSLEER. The CDR3 sequence is CASSQGPERRGRDTQYF. In DNA, the CDR3 is TGCGCCAGCAGCCAAGGGCCGGAGCGCCGAGGGAGAGATACGCAGTATTTT.

V gene TRBV29-1 combines with J gene TRBJ2-4; a weak D match, TRBD2 (6 bases). V lost 6 bases to trimming and J lost 7 bases, with 10 bases between them. Germline V gene sequence: CDR1 SQVTM, CDR2 ANQGSEA. The CDR3 covers 11 residues. The CDR3 DNA reads TGCAGCGTCGGAGGGCAGAACATTCAGTACTTC. Its translation is CSVGGQNIQYF.

The chain employs TRBV10-3 and TRBJ2-1; TRBD1 agrees at 12 bases. The CDR3 runs to 14 residues. J lost 8 bases, V lost 6 bases, and 5 bases had no gene match. Germline loops: CDR1 ENHRY, CDR2 SYGVKD. This CDR3 is CAISAGTGGHEQFF. The CDR3 bases are TGTGCCATCAGCGCCGGGACAGGGGGCCATGAGCAGTTCTTC.

This chain uses TRBV4-1 with TRBJ1-2; 9 positions agree with TRBD1. The V gene's germline CDR1 is MGHRA and CDR2 YSYEKL. J was trimmed by 8 bases and V by 2 bases; bases with no gene match: 9. This CDR3 comprises 15 residues. Here the CDR3 reads CASSQTDRGKGGYTF. CDR3 nucleotide sequence: TGCGCCAGCAGCCAAACGGACAGGGGTAAGGGAGGCTACACCTTC.

The V gene is TRBV18, the J gene TRBJ2-7, with TRBD1 matching over 7 bases. CDR1 and CDR2 from the germline V gene are KGHSH and LQKENI. J lost 11 bases, V lost 2 bases, and 9 bases had no gene match. This CDR3 comprises 13 residues. The CDR3 loop is CASSPSPTGAEYF. The CDR3 region has the DNA TGTGCCAGCTCACCAAGTCCTACAGGGGCGGAGTACTTC. Complete variable domain (other parts from reference TRBV18 and TRBJ2-7): NAGVMQNPRHLVRRRGQEARLRCSPMKGHSHVYWYRQLPEEGLKFMVYLQKENIIDESGMPKERFSAEFPKEGPSILRIQQVVRGDSAAYFCASSPSPTGAEYFGPGTRLTVT.

This chain connects TRBV7-9 to TRBJ2-1, with D tentatively TRBD2 (5 bases). CDR1 is SEHNR and CDR2 is FQNEAQ in the germline V gene (reference sequence). V was pared by 4 bases and J by 3 bases, with 7 bases between. CDR3 length equals 13 residues. This chain's CDR3 is CASSYGNYNEQFF. The CDR3 DNA reads TGTGCCAGCAGCTACGGGAACTACAATGAGCAGTTCTTC.

This chain connects TRBV27 to TRBJ1-6; 7 bases map to TRBD1. Germline trimming cut 5 bases from V and 6 bases from J; bases unmatched to any gene: 4. There are 14 residues in the CDR3. Germline lookup yields CDR1 MNHEY and CDR2 SMNVEV (reference sequence). CDR3 DNA sequence: TGTGCCAGCAGTCGGGGACAGATTAATTCACCCCTCCACTTT. Translating it yields CASSRGQINSPLHF.

The chain links TRBV10-3 to TRBJ2-5; no firm D call. Germline CDR1 and CDR2: ENHRY and SYGVKD. With 10 bases removed from V and 0 bases from J, the gap between germline ends came to 6 bases. The CDR3 totals 11 residues. The CDR3 region is CATQYQETQYF. The CDR3 bases are TGTGCCACCCAGTACCAAGAGACCCAGTACTTC.

The rearrangement uses TRBV11-2 and TRBJ2-2; the match to TRBD2 covers 12 bases. CDR1 and CDR2 from the germline V gene are SGHAT and FQNNGV. Trimming cost V 5 bases and J 2 bases; bases outside gene matches: 3. The CDR3 totals 16 residues. The CDR3: CASSLGLAGNTGELFF. CDR3 DNA: TGTGCCAGCAGCCTAGGACTAGCGGGAAACACCGGGGAGCTGTTTTTT.

The J gene is TRBJ2-7, the V gene TRBV29-1, with 8 bases lining up with TRBD1. With 6 bases clipped from V and 7 bases from J, the junction kept 11 bases outside the gene matches. This CDR3 spans 13 amino acids. CDR1 and CDR2 from the germline V gene are SQVTM and ANQGSEA. The CDR3 loop reads CSVAGTGALEQYF. CDR3 coding DNA: TGCAGCGTCGCCGGGACAGGCGCGTTAGAGCAGTACTTC.

The CDR3 region is CASRRGGQGFEQYF. The CDR3 nucleotides read TGTGCCAGCAGACGCGGGGGACAGGGGTTCGAGCAGTACTTC. The gene calls are TRBV27 and TRBJ2-7; 10 bases agree with TRBD1. CDR1 is MNHEY and CDR2 is SMNVEV in the germline V gene (reference sequence). V lost 6 bases and J lost 6; bases outside the gene matches: 8. This CDR3 comprises 14 residues.

In this sample, this clone turned up a few times. The CDR3 spells CASTVTSGSIETQYF. The CDR3 coding sequence is TGTGCCAGTACCGTGACTAGCGGGAGTATCGAGACCCAGTACTTC. The gene calls are TRBV19 and TRBJ2-5; 12 positions match TRBD2. Trimming took 7 bases from V and 5 from J; bases not matched to a gene: 8. Germline lookup yields CDR1 LNHDA and CDR2 SQIVND (reference sequence). There are 15 residues in the CDR3.

This rearrangement joins TRBV18 to TRBJ1-5, with D possibly TRBD1 on 5 matching bases. From germline, CDR1 is KGHSH and CDR2 LQKENI. Between the trimmed V and J ends, which lost 2 bases and 4 bases, there was a span of 18 bases. CDR3 size: 17 residues. The CDR3 bases are TGTGCCAGCTCACCAGGGAGGGCAGGGCCCTTTAATCAGCCCCAGCATTTT. Translated: CASSPGRAGPFNQPQHF. Full variable domain (rest looked up from reference TRBV18 and TRBJ1-5): NAGVMQNPRHLVRRRGQEARLRCSPMKGHSHVYWYRQLPEEGLKFMVYLQKENIIDESGMPKERFSAEFPKEGPSILRIQQVVRGDSAAYFCASSPGRAGPFNQPQHFGDGTRLSIL.